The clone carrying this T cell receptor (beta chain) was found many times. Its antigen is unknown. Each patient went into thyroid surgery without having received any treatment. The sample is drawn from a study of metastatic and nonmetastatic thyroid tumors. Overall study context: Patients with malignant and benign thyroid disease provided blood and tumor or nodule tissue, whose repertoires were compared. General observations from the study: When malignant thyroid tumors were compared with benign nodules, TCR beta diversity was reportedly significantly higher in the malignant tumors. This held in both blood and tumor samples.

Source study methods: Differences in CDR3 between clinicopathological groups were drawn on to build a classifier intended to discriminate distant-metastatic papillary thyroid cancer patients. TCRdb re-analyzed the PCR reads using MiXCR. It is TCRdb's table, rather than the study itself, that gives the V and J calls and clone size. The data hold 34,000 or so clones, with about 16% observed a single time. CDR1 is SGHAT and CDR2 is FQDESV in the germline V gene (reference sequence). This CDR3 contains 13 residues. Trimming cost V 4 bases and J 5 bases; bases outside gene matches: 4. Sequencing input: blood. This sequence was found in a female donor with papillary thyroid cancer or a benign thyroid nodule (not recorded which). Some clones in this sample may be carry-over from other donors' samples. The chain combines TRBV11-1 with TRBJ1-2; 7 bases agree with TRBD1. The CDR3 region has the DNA TGTGCCAGCAGCTCGGGACAGTTATATGGCTACACCTTC. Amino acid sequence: CASSSGQLYGYTF.